A single sample gave rise to the 13 T cell receptor beta chains below, sequenced in a study of CD8 T cells in Susac syndrome (dated by TCRdb to the late 2010s). The library was generated by the immunoSEQ multiplex PCR assay. RNA was extracted with the RNeasy kit and 0.5 to 1 ug was reverse transcribed using random hexamers. TCRdb cleaned the public reads at Q25 with fastp, built clones with MiXCR and kept in-frame beta chains. Merged by CDR3 protein, the rows form single entries marked with the most common genes and DNA. The sample table contains 400,000 or so distinct CDR3 sequences; only one count was recorded for more than 70% of them. The ten most abundant clones make up under 0.15% of the sample. Sequencing was done on a sample of CD8+ T cells from PBMCs. The receptors were gathered from a human donor with multiple sclerosis.

This chain links TRBV7-2 with TRBJ2-7; D remains unclear. V lost 1 base and J 6 bases, leaving 10 bases between the germline ends. Germline loops: CDR1 SGHTA, CDR2 FQGNSA. The CDR3 is 13 amino acids. CDR3 in amino acids: CASSLGVFVEQYF. DNA for the CDR3: TGTGCCAGCAGCTTAGGAGTTTTCGTCGAGCAGTACTTC.

The rearrangement links TRBV11-2 to TRBJ2-1; 13 bases are shared with TRBD2. Germline CDR1 reads SGHAT; CDR2 reads FQNNGV. The CDR3 is 17 amino acids. Unmatched junction bases numbered 4, after V lost 1 base and J lost 4 bases. The CDR3 sequence: CASSLVAGLAGYNEQFF. Here the CDR3 DNA reads TGTGCCAGCAGCTTAGTGGCGGGACTAGCGGGATACAATGAGCAGTTCTTC.

A remark on this clonotype: Because it lacks the conserved phenylalanine or tryptophan at the end, this CDR3 is likely a read error. This chain joins TRBV6-2 or TRBV6-3 and TRBJ2-2; 10 positions agree with TRBD1. CDR1 is MNHEY, CDR2 SVGEGT, per germline. The CDR3 is 14 amino acids. The V segment lost 7 bases and the J segment 4 bases; nucleotides outside the gene matches: 3. CDR3 sequence (DNA): TGTGCCAGCACCGGGACAGGGGTCACCGGGGAGCTGTTTCTT. Translated, it gives CASTGTGVTGELFL.

The gene calls are TRBV14 and TRBJ1-2; the D gene is possibly TRBD1 (5 bases). The CDR3 is made up of 16 amino acids. Germline CDR1 SGHDN, CDR2 FVKESK. Trimming took 1 base from V and 8 from J, leaving 20 bases between them. DNA for the CDR3: TGTGCCAGCAGCCAAGTCGCCGGAGGGGAGCATATAGGCTACACCTTC. It encodes CASSQVAGGEHIGYTF.

This chain joins TRBV24-1 and TRBJ1-2; TRBD1 matches 8 bases. Germline CDR1 is KGHDR and CDR2 is SFDVKD. With 2 bases clipped from V and 8 bases from J, the junction kept 12 bases outside the gene matches. The CDR3 contains 16 residues. The CDR3 region is CATSDSDQGAPSGYTF. The CDR3 DNA follows: TGTGCCACCAGTGATTCGGACCAGGGGGCTCCTTCGGGCTACACCTTC.

The rearrangement links TRBV7-8 to TRBJ2-1; TRBD2 aligns across 9 bases. Germline lookup yields CDR1 SGHVS and CDR2 FQNEAQ. Trimming took 7 bases from V and 4 from J; bases not matched to a gene: 11. This CDR3 has 16 residues. This chain's CDR3 is CASTRGGLAGYNEQFF. The CDR3, as DNA: TGTGCCAGCACCCGGGGGGGGCTAGCGGGGTACAATGAGCAGTTCTTC. Full variable domain (remainder filled in from reference TRBV7-8 and TRBJ2-1): GAGVSQSPRYKVAKRGQDVALRCDPISGHVSLFWYQQALGQGPEFLTYFQNEAQLDKSGLPSDRFFAERPEGSVSTLKIQRTQQEDSAVYLCASTRGGLAGYNEQFFGPGTRLTVL.

The genes are TRBV28 and TRBJ1-1; TRBD1 aligns across 8 bases. Germline V gives CDR1 MDHEN, CDR2 SYDVKM. The CDR3 is 15 residues long. The V and J ends lost 6 bases and 5 bases, in that order; junction bases with no gene match: 11. In DNA, the CDR3 is TGTGCCAGCAGCCCAGCTTACAGGGGGGAGACTGAAGCTTTCTTT. Its protein is CASSPAYRGETEAFF. The whole variable domain, filled in from reference TRBV28 and TRBJ1-1, reads DVKVTQSSRYLVKRTGEKVFLECVQDMDHENMFWYRQDPGLGLRLIYFSYDVKMKEKGDIPEGYSVSREKKERFSLILESASTNQTSMYLCASSPAYRGETEAFFGQGTRLTVV.

The rearrangement joins TRBV29-1 to TRBJ1-1; TRBD1 might be the D (6 bases). CDR1 and CDR2 from the germline V gene are SQVTM and ANQGSEA. The germline V and J ends were trimmed by 1 base and 10 bases, with 19 bases remaining between them. The CDR3 runs 14 residues. In DNA, the CDR3 is TGCAGCGTTGAAGGACAGGAAATTTTATCGGCAGCTTTCTTT. Its protein is CSVEGQEILSAAFF.

This clonotype appeared once. This sequence joins TRBV2 and TRBJ1-2; 7 nucleotides agree with TRBD1. V shed 6 bases, J shed 3 bases, and the junction held 13 bases outside the gene matches. The CDR3 has 16 amino acids. Germline V gene data show CDR1 as SNHLY and CDR2 as FYNNEI. CDR3 nucleotides: TGTGCCAGCAGCGACAGGGAAGACGCGAGATACTATGGCTACACCTTC. It codes for CASSDREDARYYGYTF. The whole variable domain, filled in from reference TRBV2 and TRBJ1-2, reads EPEVTQTPSHQVTQMGQEVILRCVPISNHLYFYWYRQILGQKVEFLVSFYNNEISEKSEIFDDQFSVERPDGSNFTLKIRSTKLEDSAMYFCASSDREDARYYGYTFGSGTRLTVV.

J is TRBJ1-1 and V is TRBV7-9; the D is unclear. The V gene's germline CDR1 is SEHNR and CDR2 FQNEAQ (reference sequence). V was cut by 2 bases and J by 1 base, with 11 bases left in between. The CDR3 consists of 15 residues. The CDR3 DNA sequence: TGTGCCAGCAGCTTATCTCCAGCTCAGAACACTGAAGCTTTCTTT. Translation gives CASSLSPAQNTEAFF. The entire variable domain, with the rest obtained from reference TRBV7-9 and TRBJ1-1, is as follows: DTGVSQNPRHKITKRGQNVTFRCDPISEHNRLYWYRQTLGQGPEFLTYFQNEAQLEKSRLLSDRFSAERPKGSFSTLEIQRTEQGDSAMYLCASSLSPAQNTEAFFGQGTRLTVV.

The rearrangement uses TRBV10-3 and TRBJ1-1; D may be TRBD1 (6 bases). This CDR3 spans 14 amino acids. The V end was cut by 0 bases, the J end by 2 bases, with 7 bases between. Germline V lookup: CDR1 ENHRY, CDR2 SYGVKD. This CDR3 reads CAISESQGNTEAFF. CDR3 nucleotide sequence: TGTGCCATCAGTGAGTCACAGGGTAACACTGAAGCTTTCTTT.

This chain joins TRBV27 and TRBJ1-1; D may be TRBD1 (6 bases). The CDR3 covers 14 residues. The germline CDR1 and CDR2 sequences are MNHEY and SMNVEV (reference sequence). Trimming stripped 2 bases from V and 3 bases from J, with 10 bases between. CDR3 in DNA: TGTGCCAGCAGTTTAGGGGGCATGTACACTGAAGCTTTCTTT. Amino acids: CASSLGGMYTEAFF.

The chain recombines TRBV14 with TRBJ1-1; D may be TRBD1 (5 bases). The CDR3 runs 13 residues. The V gene's germline CDR1 is SGHDN and CDR2 FVKESK. V was shortened by 10 bases and J by 4 bases, with 16 bases between the two germline ends. The DNA for the CDR3 is TGTGCCACCCACTCCTCAGGGACCACTGAAGCTTTCTTT. It specifies CATHSSGTTEAFF. Looking up the rest from reference TRBV14 and TRBJ1-1 gives the full variable domain: EAGVTQFPSHSVIEKGQTVTLRCDPISGHDNLYWYRRVMGKEIKFLLHFVKESKQDESGMPNNRFLAERTGGTYSTLKVQPAELEDSGVYFCATHSSGTTEAFFGQGTRLTVV.